This T cell receptor beta chain is drawn from a study of T cells after posttransplantation cyclophosphamide. Study conclusions and caveats: Tissue-infiltrating T cells from skin or gut overlapped little with blood T cells. Later blood repertoires were often dominated by clones from the donor CD8+ memory compartment. Recipient CMV seropositivity and CMV reactivation strongly tracked TRB clonality.

On the day of bone marrow donation, the related graft donor provided peripheral blood. The assay was immunoSEQ multiplex PCR, and TCRdb's table has in-frame clones only and misses some. The data hold more than 4,000 clones, with more than 60% observed a single time. The CDR3 totals 13 residues. Germline V lookup: CDR1 SGHRS, CDR2 YFSETQ. V shed 6 bases and J 3 bases; nucleotides not matched to a gene: 1. Comments on this clone: Its cognate antigen is unknown.

The TCR sequence derives from a woman aged 55 to 70 in good health, CMV-negative, and a related stem cell transplant donor. The chain employs TRBV5-1 and TRBJ2-7; 12 bases match TRBD2. The specimen was memory CD8+ T cells sorted from blood. The CDR3 spells CASMTSGSYEQYF. The CDR3 coding sequence is TGCGCCAGCATGACTAGCGGGAGCTACGAGCAGTACTTC.